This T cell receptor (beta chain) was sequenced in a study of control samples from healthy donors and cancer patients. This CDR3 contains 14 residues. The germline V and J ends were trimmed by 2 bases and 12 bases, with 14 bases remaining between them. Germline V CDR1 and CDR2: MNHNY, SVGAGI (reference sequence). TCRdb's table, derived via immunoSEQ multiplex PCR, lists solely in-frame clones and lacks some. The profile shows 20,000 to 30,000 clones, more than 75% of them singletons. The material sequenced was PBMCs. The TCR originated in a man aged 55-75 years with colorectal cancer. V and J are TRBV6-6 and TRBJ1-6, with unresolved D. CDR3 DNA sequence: TGTGCCAGCAGTTACGCCTTAACTCTCGAACCCCTCCACTTT. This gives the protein CASSYALTLEPLHF.